Each of the 4 T cell receptor beta chains below was sequenced from the same sample in a study of T cells in Graves' hyperthyroidism and ophthalmopathy. Using RNA transcripts as the source, TCR beta CDR3 regions were amplified. During a first-round RT-PCR of the TCR CDR3, the HTBI primer set was used. Each CDR3 protein is one row after TCRdb ran MiXCR on the multiplex PCR reads. The sample holds around 480,000 distinct CDR3 sequences, around 15% seen once. What was sequenced was blood. The receptor set was obtained from a woman aged 18-29 years with Graves' hyperthyroidism.

At least ten counts were recorded for this clonotype. This chain joins TRBV11-2 and TRBJ1-4, with D tentatively TRBD1 (5 bases). The CDR3 totals 13 residues. CDR1 and CDR2 (germline): SGHAT, FQNNGV. V shed 8 bases and J shed 7 bases, with 14 bases lying between them. The CDR3 loop reads CASGTGSLEKLFF. The DNA for the CDR3 is TGTGCCAGCGGGACGGGTTCCCTTGAAAAACTGTTTTTT.

This clonotype was counted ten times or more. This chain connects TRBV6-5 to TRBJ1-6; 9 nucleotides line up with TRBD1. The CDR3 runs to 18 residues. Germline CDR1 and CDR2: MNHEY and SVGAGI. Trimming removed 0 bases from V and 7 bases from J; junction bases left unmatched: 10. The CDR3 region is CASSYSTHRTGGNSPLHF. The CDR3 nucleotides read TGTGCCAGCAGTTACTCAACTCACCGTACAGGGGGCAATTCACCCCTCCACTTT.

This clonotype has a count of ten or more. V and J are TRBV6-2 or TRBV6-3 and TRBJ2-2; 7 nucleotides align to TRBD2. This CDR3 has 17 residues. In germline, CDR1 is MNHEY, CDR2 SVGEGT. Losses at the gene ends were 0 bases for V and 0 bases for J; bases not matched to a gene: 4. The CDR3 DNA follows: TGTGCCAGCAGTTACTCGGGGCTAGCGGCGAACACCGGGGAGCTGTTTTTT. Residues: CASSYSGLAANTGELFF.

This chain joins TRBV19 and TRBJ2-2, with no clear D. The CDR3 runs to 12 residues. V was cut by 8 bases and J by 1 base, with 5 bases left in between. The germline V gene encodes CDR1 LNHDA and CDR2 SQIVND (reference sequence). Here the CDR3 DNA reads TGTGCCAGTTATCAGAACACCGGGGAGCTGTTTTTT. It yields the protein CASYQNTGELFF.